This T cell receptor beta chain was identified in a study of blood T cell repertoires in COVID-19. Study information: Some COVID-19 samples were acute and others convalescent; all came from the United States, Italy and Spain.

There are 13 residues in the CDR3. V was cut by 3 bases and J by 0 bases, with 6 bases left in between. Germline CDR1 is MNHEY and CDR2 is SMNVEV (reference sequence). Original data processing: The assay estimated nucleated cells by amplifying reference gene primers. Measured with immunoSEQ multiplex PCR; TCRdb has only the in-frame clones, and not every one. That table gives V, J and clone size, and the DNA gave D and trimming. The sample has tens of thousands of clones, under 95% seen once. The sample consisted of peripheral blood. The sequence was obtained from a human donor in a cohort sampled during active COVID-19. J is TRBJ2-7 and V is TRBV27; no definite D call. The CDR3 is CASSFGVSYEQYF. As DNA, the CDR3 is TGTGCCAGCAGTTTCGGTGTCTCCTACGAGCAGTACTTC.